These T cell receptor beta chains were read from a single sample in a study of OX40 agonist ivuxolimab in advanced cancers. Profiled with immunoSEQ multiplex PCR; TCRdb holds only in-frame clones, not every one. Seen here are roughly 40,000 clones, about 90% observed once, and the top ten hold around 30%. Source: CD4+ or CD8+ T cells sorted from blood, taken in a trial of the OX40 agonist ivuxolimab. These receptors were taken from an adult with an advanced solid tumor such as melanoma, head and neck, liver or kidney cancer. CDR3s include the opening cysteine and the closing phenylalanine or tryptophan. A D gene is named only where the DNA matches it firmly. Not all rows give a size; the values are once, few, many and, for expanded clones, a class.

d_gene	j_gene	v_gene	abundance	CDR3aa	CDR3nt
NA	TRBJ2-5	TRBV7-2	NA	CASSSNSVLIQETQYF	TGTGCCAGCAGCTCAAATTCCGTCCTAATCCAAGAGACCCAGTACTTC
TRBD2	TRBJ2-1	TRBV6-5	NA	CAISTSGRGNEQFF	TGTGCCATCTCGACTAGCGGGAGAGGGAATGAGCAGTTCTTC
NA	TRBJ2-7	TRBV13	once	CASSLEGEQYF	TGTGCCAGCAGCTTAGAGGGCGAGCAGTACTTC
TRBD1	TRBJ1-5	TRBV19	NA	CASSDRVTQPQHF	TGTGCCAGTAGCGACAGGGTAACTCAGCCCCAGCATTTT
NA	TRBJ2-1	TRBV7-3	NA	CASSLTRYNEQFF	TGTGCCAGCAGCTTGACTAGATACAATGAGCAGTTCTTC
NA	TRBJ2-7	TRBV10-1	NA	CASSGGALGEQYF	TGCGCCAGCAGTGGGGGGGCCCTTGGCGAGCAGTACTTC
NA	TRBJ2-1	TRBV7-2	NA	CASSLDGSVGNEQFF	TGTGCCAGCAGCTTAGATGGTAGCGTGGGCAATGAGCAGTTCTTC
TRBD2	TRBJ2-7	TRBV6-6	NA	CASSYGLGGDPYEQYF	TGTGCCAGCAGTTACGGTTTGGGGGGGGATCCCTACGAGCAGTACTTC
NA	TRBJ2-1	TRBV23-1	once	CASSHSGGHEQFF	TGCGCCAGCAGTCACTCAGGGGGGCATGAGCAGTTCTTC
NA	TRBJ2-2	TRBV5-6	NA	CASSTGVQGGAGELFF	TGTGCCAGCAGCACTGGTGTGCAGGGGGGGGCCGGGGAGCTGTTTTTT
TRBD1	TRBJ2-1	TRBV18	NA	CASSPTPGQGAREQFF	TGTGCCAGCTCACCCACCCCGGGACAGGGGGCCAGGGAGCAGTTCTTC
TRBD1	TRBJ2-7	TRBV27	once	CASSPTPGTGSYEQYF	TGTGCCAGCAGTCCAACCCCCGGGACAGGGTCGTACGAGCAGTACTTC
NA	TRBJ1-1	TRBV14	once	CASSQAYGQLVTFF	TGTGCCAGCAGCCAAGCCTACGGACAGTTGGTGACTTTCTTT
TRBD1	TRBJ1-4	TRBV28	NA	CASSPGTGEKLFF	TGTGCCAGCAGCCCGGGGACAGGAGAAAAACTGTTTTTT
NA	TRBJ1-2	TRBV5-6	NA	CASSFKRTDYGYTF	TGTGCCAGCAGCTTTAAAAGGACAGACTATGGCTACACCTTC
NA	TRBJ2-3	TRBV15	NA	CATSRERVGWNTDTQYF	TGTGCCACCAGCAGAGAGAGGGTCGGATGGAACACAGATACGCAGTATTTT
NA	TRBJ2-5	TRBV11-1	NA	CASSLGARRVEQETQYF	TGTGCCAGCAGCTTGGGTGCCCGGAGGGTGGAGCAAGAGACCCAGTACTTC
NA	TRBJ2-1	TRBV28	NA	CASSLLGQPYNEQFF	TGTGCCAGCAGTTTATTAGGGCAGCCCTACAATGAGCAGTTCTTC
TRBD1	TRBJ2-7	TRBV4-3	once	CASSQGQGISYEQYF	TGCGCCAGCAGCCAGGGACAGGGGATTTCCTACGAGCAGTACTTC
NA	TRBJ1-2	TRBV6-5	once	CASSYEANYGYTF	TGTGCCAGCAGTTACGAAGCTAACTATGGCTACACCTTC
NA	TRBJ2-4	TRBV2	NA	CASSGVYIQYF	TGTGCCAGCAGCGGAGTTTACATTCAGTACTTC
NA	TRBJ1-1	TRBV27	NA	CASSRLGGNTEAFF	TGTGCCAGCAGCCGATTGGGGGGAAACACTGAAGCTTTCTTT
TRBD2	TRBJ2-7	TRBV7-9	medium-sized	CASSRSGRGAGYEQYF	TGTGCCAGCAGCCGTAGCGGGAGGGGGGCGGGGTACGAGCAGTACTTC
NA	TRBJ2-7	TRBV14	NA	CASSQDLGNSYEQYF	TGTGCCAGCAGCCAAGATCTCGGCAACTCCTACGAGCAGTACTTC
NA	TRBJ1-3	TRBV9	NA	CASSPGGNTIYF	TGTGCCAGCAGCCCCGGCGGAAACACCATATATTTT